Below, 30 T cell receptor beta chains from the same sample are listed, as sequenced in a study of blood T cell repertoires in COVID-19. Repertoires were generated with immunoSEQ multiplex PCR, while TCRdb's copy carries only in-frame clones and drops some. Of 250,000 to 400,000 clones detected, around 88% appear once; the ten largest clones hold 1.5% to 2%. The sequenced sample was peripheral blood. The receptor set was obtained from a woman in her 30s with COVID-19, enrolled during active disease.

The genes are TRBV2 and TRBJ1-5; TRBD1 aligns across 11 bases. With 7 bases clipped from V and 5 bases from J, the junction kept 4 bases outside the gene matches. The V gene's germline CDR1 is SNHLY and CDR2 FYNNEI. The CDR3 has 14 amino acids. CDR3 in DNA: TGTGCCAGCACTGGGACAGGGGGAGATCAGCCCCAGCATTTT. Protein sequence: CASTGTGGDQPQHF.

The J gene is TRBJ1-5, the V gene TRBV10-3, with TRBD1 matching over 9 bases. The CDR3 spans 14 residues. V gave up 5 bases and J gave up 4 bases; unmatched junction bases: 3. Per germline, CDR1 ENHRY and CDR2 SYGVKD. CDR3 amino acids: CAISKTGGNQPQHF. The CDR3 nucleotides read TGTGCCATCAGTAAGACAGGGGGAAATCAGCCCCAGCATTTT.

V and J are TRBV12-5 and TRBJ1-1; 10 bases agree with TRBD1. The V segment lost 2 bases and the J segment 3 bases; nucleotides outside the gene matches: 6. CDR1 and CDR2 (germline): LGHNT, FRNRAP. The CDR3 runs to 16 residues. CDR3 sequence (DNA): TGTGCTAGTGGTTTGTTTCGGACAGGGGGATACACTGAAGCTTTCTTT. Its translation: CASGLFRTGGYTEAFF.

This chain joins TRBV20-1 and TRBJ2-5; D not resolved. The CDR3 is 10 residues long. V was trimmed by 6 bases and J by 3 bases, leaving 5 bases between them. Germline lookup yields CDR1 DFQATT and CDR2 SNEGSKA (reference sequence). The CDR3 spells CSATEETQYF. The CDR3 DNA reads as TGCAGTGCGACTGAAGAGACCCAGTACTTC.

This clone was seen only a few times. The rearrangement joins TRBV5-5 to TRBJ1-1; no clear D gene. Germline CDR1 and CDR2: SGHKS and YYEKEE (reference sequence). There are 15 residues in the CDR3. V was shortened by 2 bases and J by 7 bases, with 18 bases between the two germline ends. The CDR3 loop reads CASSFGDFRSGEAFF. CDR3 DNA sequence: TGTGCCAGCAGCTTCGGAGACTTCAGGAGCGGTGAAGCTTTCTTT.

V and J are TRBV7-3 and TRBJ1-3; no clear D. The CDR3 has 13 residues. Trimming took 5 bases from V and 4 from J, leaving 9 bases between them. Germline values: CDR1 SGHTA, CDR2 FQGTGA. CDR3 in DNA: TGTGCCAGCAGCCCCTCCGGGGGAAACACCATATATTTT. Residues: CASSPSGGNTIYF.

The DNA of the CDR3 is TGTGCCTGGAGTGTCTCGCTGAGCTCTGGAAACACCATATATTTT. Its translation is CAWSVSLSSGNTIYF. This chain links TRBV30 with TRBJ1-3; no clear D gene. V dropped 0 bases and J dropped 0 bases, with 9 bases sitting between them. Germline CDR1 is GTSNPN and CDR2 is SVGIG (reference sequence). The CDR3 runs to 15 residues.

This chain connects TRBV11-3 to TRBJ2-2; a possible D gene is TRBD2 (6 bases). The germline gives CDR1 SGHNT, CDR2 YENEEA. V was shortened by 5 bases and J by 0 bases, with 13 bases between the two germline ends. The CDR3 is 16 amino acids. CDR3 residues: CASSPPGLANTGELFF. The CDR3 DNA reads as TGTGCCAGCAGCCCACCGGGACTGGCGAACACCGGGGAGCTGTTTTTT.

CDR3 protein: CASCSLGRGVYEQFF. CDR3 in DNA: TGTGCCAGCTGCTCCCTGGGGCGGGGGGTCTATGAGCAGTTCTTC. The gene calls are TRBV28 and TRBJ2-1, with 8 nucleotides matching TRBD2. The CDR3 consists of 15 residues. Germline loops: CDR1 MDHEN, CDR2 SYDVKM. V was clipped by 8 bases and J by 8 bases; unmatched bases: 14.

J is TRBJ1-1 and V is TRBV19, with 8 nucleotides matching TRBD1. CDR3 length: 15 residues. The V and J ends lost 3 bases and 5 bases, in that order; junction bases with no gene match: 8. CDR1 is LNHDA and CDR2 is SQIVND in the germline V gene (reference sequence). CDR3 coding DNA: TGTGCCAGTAGTATCGGACAGGGAGTAAGAACTGAAGCTTTCTTT. Translated, it gives CASSIGQGVRTEAFF.

The CDR3 region has the DNA TGCGCCAGCAGCTTGGCTGGGACAAGGAACACTGAAGCTTTCTTT. Protein product: CASSLAGTRNTEAFF. The rearrangement uses TRBV5-1 and TRBJ1-1, with D possibly matching TRBD1 (6 bases). CDR1 is SGHRS and CDR2 is YFSETQ in the germline V gene. The V end was cut by 0 bases, the J end by 1 base, with 10 bases between. This CDR3 contains 15 residues.

The chain links TRBV24-1 to TRBJ2-5; no reliable D call. V was trimmed by 2 bases and J by 4 bases, leaving 13 bases between them. The germline gives CDR1 KGHDR, CDR2 SFDVKD. The CDR3 is 15 residues long. The CDR3 DNA follows: TGTGCCACCAGTGATTACCGACACAGCCGAGAGACCCAGTACTTC. Its translation is CATSDYRHSRETQYF.

This clone was seen a single time. V is TRBV19 and J is TRBJ1-1; maybe TRBD1 (6 bases). Germline V gene data show CDR1 as LNHDA and CDR2 as SQIVND (reference sequence). The CDR3 consists of 15 residues. The V end was cut by 0 bases, the J end by 4 bases, with 12 bases between. Here the CDR3 DNA reads TGTGCCAGTAGTATAGATATGGGGGGGCTCACTGAAGCTTTCTTT. The encoded protein is CASSIDMGGLTEAFF.

This chain uses TRBV2 with TRBJ2-5; 11 nucleotides match TRBD2. The germline V gene encodes CDR1 SNHLY and CDR2 FYNNEI. Trimming cost V 1 base and J 5 bases; bases outside gene matches: 0. The CDR3 contains 14 residues. The CDR3: CASSEGLAGETQYF. The CDR3 nucleotides are TGTGCCAGCAGTGAAGGACTAGCGGGGGAGACCCAGTACTTC.

The J gene is TRBJ1-6, the V gene TRBV7-9, with 7 bases fitting TRBD1. V lost 5 bases to trimming and J lost 13 bases; unmatched junction nucleotides: 11. From germline, CDR1 is SEHNR and CDR2 FQNEAQ (reference sequence). The length of the CDR3 is 14 residues. CDR3 coding DNA: TGTGCCAGCAGCCCGCGACAGGGTTGGGGCCCCCTCCACTTT. It translates to CASSPRQGWGPLHF.

The V and J genes are TRBV6-1 and TRBJ1-6, with 7 bases matching TRBD1. The CDR3 contains 18 residues. V lost 2 bases to trimming and J lost 7 bases; unmatched junction nucleotides: 14. CDR1 is MNHNS and CDR2 is SASEGT in the germline V gene. CDR3 DNA sequence: TGTGCCAGCAGTGAACCTCGGGACAGTCCTTTTTCCAATTCACCCCTCCACTTT. It yields the protein CASSEPRDSPFSNSPLHF.

The chain links TRBV6-5 to TRBJ1-2; D unclear. V shed 2 bases and J shed 5 bases, with 9 bases lying between them. The CDR3 covers 13 residues. In germline, CDR1 is MNHEY, CDR2 SVGAGI. The CDR3 DNA sequence: TGTGCCAGCAGTTACGCAAGCCTATATGGCTACACCTTC. The encoded protein is CASSYASLYGYTF.

V and J are TRBV25-1 and TRBJ1-2; TRBD1 is a possible D gene (5 bases). Trimming pared 1 base from V and 7 bases from J, leaving 13 bases between. Germline V gene data show CDR1 as MGHDK and CDR2 as SYGVNS. The CDR3 runs to 14 residues. The CDR3 reads CASSEWGGDFGYTF. The CDR3 coding sequence is TGTGCCAGCAGTGAATGGGGCGGGGACTTTGGCTACACCTTC.

This clone was picked up a small number of times. J is TRBJ1-2 and V is TRBV19; D might be TRBD1 (5 bases). With 6 bases removed from V and 4 bases from J, the gap between germline ends came to 12 bases. Germline CDR1 and CDR2: LNHDA and SQIVND (reference sequence). CDR3 length equals 13 residues. The CDR3 coding sequence is TGTGCCAGTAGCCTAGGACAAAGCTATGGCTACACCTTC. Its translation is CASSLGQSYGYTF.

The rearrangement joins TRBV6-2 or TRBV6-3 to TRBJ2-5, with TRBD2 matching 9 bases. Per germline, CDR1 MNHEY and CDR2 SVGEGT. Trimming removed 4 bases from V and 5 bases from J; junction bases left unmatched: 5. CDR3 size: 14 residues. CDR3: CASSSRLAVETQYF. In nucleotides, the CDR3 is TGTGCCAGCAGTTCCCGACTAGCGGTTGAGACCCAGTACTTC.

The chain carries TRBV5-1 and TRBJ2-1, with D tentatively TRBD1 (5 bases). Trimming stripped 4 bases from V and 8 bases from J, with 10 bases between. Germline V lookup: CDR1 SGHRS, CDR2 YFSETQ. CDR3 length: 12 residues. The DNA of the CDR3 is TGCGCCAGCAGCGTCCAGGGCCATGAGCAGTTCTTC. Amino acids: CASSVQGHEQFF.

The chain joins TRBV11-3 to TRBJ2-5, with 10 bases identical to TRBD2. The CDR3 is 15 residues long. Per the germline V gene, CDR1 is SGHNT and CDR2 is YENEEA. The V and J ends lost 5 bases and 3 bases, in that order; junction bases with no gene match: 6. DNA for the CDR3: TGTGCCAGCAGCCACAGGACTAGCGGCAAAGAGACCCAGTACTTC. This gives the protein CASSHRTSGKETQYF.

The chain couples TRBV28 to TRBJ2-1; 8 bases line up with TRBD2. Losses at the gene ends were 6 bases for V and 8 bases for J; bases not matched to a gene: 9. Germline CDR1 MDHEN, CDR2 SYDVKM. The CDR3 length is 14 residues. CDR3 loop: CASRSRGGLYEQFF. Here the CDR3 DNA reads TGTGCCAGCAGATCACGGGGGGGCCTTTATGAGCAGTTCTTC.

The V gene is TRBV2, the J gene TRBJ1-3, with TRBD1 as a possible D gene (5 bases). Trimming shortened V by 10 bases and J by 0 bases, and 13 bases separated the two germline ends. The CDR3 contains 14 residues. In germline, CDR1 is SNHLY, CDR2 FYNNEI. DNA for the CDR3: TGTGCCAACGGACATATGAGCTCTGGAAACACCATATATTTT. It encodes CANGHMSSGNTIYF.

The chain employs TRBV3-1 (or the pseudogene TRBV3-2) and TRBJ1-2; 8 bases are a match to TRBD1. The V segment lost 6 bases and the J segment 7 bases; nucleotides outside the gene matches: 7. The CDR3 contains 13 residues. In germline, CDR1 is LGHDT, CDR2 YNNKEL (reference sequence). CDR3 protein: CASSQTGDRGYTF. CDR3 nucleotide sequence: TGTGCCAGCAGTCAGACAGGGGACCGTGGCTACACCTTC.

Comment on this clone: This CDR3 is also generated by other DNA sequences in the sample. V usage is TRBV7-6 and J usage is TRBJ2-3; 9 bases match TRBD2. The germline V gene has CDR1 SGHVS and CDR2 FNYEAQ. CDR3 length equals 15 residues. The V gene end was trimmed by 1 base and the J gene end by 1 base; junction bases not matched to a gene: 0. CDR3 amino acids: CASSLGGGGTDTQYF. DNA for the CDR3: TGTGCCAGCAGCTTAGGCGGGGGGGGCACAGATACGCAGTATTTT.

As for this clone: Its ends do not fully match the called genes, so a read error is possible. The chain links TRBV7-6 to TRBJ1-5, with D perhaps matching TRBD1 (5 bases). The CDR3 totals 15 residues. CDR1 and CDR2 (germline): SGHVS, FNYEAQ. The CDR3 protein is CASSLNRNSNRPQHF. CDR3 in DNA: TGTGCCAGCAGCTTAAACAGGAATAGCAATCGGCCCCAGCATTTT. Together with reference TRBV7-6 and TRBJ1-5, the CDR3 gives the full variable domain: GAGVSQSPRYKVTKRGQDVALRCDPISGHVSLYWYRQALGQGPEFLTYFNYEAQQDKSGLPNDRFSAERPEGSISTLTIQRTEQRDSAMYRCASSLNRNSNRPQHFGDGTRLSIL.

The chain uses TRBV6-6 and TRBJ1-5, with no clear D. The CDR3 contains 14 residues. Germline CDR1 reads MNHNY; CDR2 reads SVGAGI (reference sequence). The V and J ends lost 7 bases and 6 bases respectively, with 16 bases between them. In DNA, the CDR3 is TGTGCCAGCATCTCATATGGAGGAGGTCAGCCCCAGCATTTT. It encodes CASISYGGGQPQHF.

This chain links TRBV3-1 (or the pseudogene TRBV3-2) with TRBJ2-1, with TRBD2 matching over 9 bases. Germline CDR1 is LGHDT and CDR2 is YNNKEL (reference sequence). With V trimmed by 1 base and J by 6 bases, 13 bases remained unmatched. This CDR3 has 18 amino acids. The CDR3 DNA sequence: TGTGCCAGCAGCCAAGGCCTGAGGGCGGGGGGGCCCATCAATGAGCAGTTCTTC. Its protein product is CASSQGLRAGGPINEQFF.

The chain has TRBV6-5 and TRBJ1-6, with D possibly matching TRBD1 (6 bases). The CDR3 runs 14 residues. CDR1 is MNHEY, CDR2 SVGAGI, per germline. Trimming took off 6 bases at V and 8 bases at J, with 14 bases between the two ends. The DNA for the CDR3 is TGTGCCAGCAGAAAAGGGGGGGCTGATTCACCCCTCCACTTT. Protein sequence: CASRKGGADSPLHF.